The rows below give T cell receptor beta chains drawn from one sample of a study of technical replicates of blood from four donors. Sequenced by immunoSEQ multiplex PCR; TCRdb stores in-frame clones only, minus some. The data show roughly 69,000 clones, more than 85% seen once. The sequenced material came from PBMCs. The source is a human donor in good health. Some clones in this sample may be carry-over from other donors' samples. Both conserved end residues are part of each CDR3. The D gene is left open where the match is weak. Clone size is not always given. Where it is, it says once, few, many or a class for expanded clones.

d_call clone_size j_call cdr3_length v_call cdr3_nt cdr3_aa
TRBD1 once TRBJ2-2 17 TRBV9 TGTGCCAGCAGCCCAATACCGGACAGGGGGCTAGCCGGGGAGCTGTTTTTT CASSPIPDRGLAGELFF
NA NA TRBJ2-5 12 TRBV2 TGTGCCAGCATGGGGAGACAAGAGACCCAGTACTTC CASMGRQETQYF
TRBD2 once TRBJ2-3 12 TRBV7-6 TGTGCCAGCAGCTCGGGGGGAAATACGCAGTATTTT CASSSGGNTQYF
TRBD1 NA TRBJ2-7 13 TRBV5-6 TGTGCCAGCAGTCTGGACAGGGTCTACGAGCAGTACTTC CASSLDRVYEQYF
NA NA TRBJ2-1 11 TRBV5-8 TGTGCCAGCAGCCCCGTTAATGAGCAGTTCTTC CASSPVNEQFF
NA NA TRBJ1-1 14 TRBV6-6 TGTGCCAGCAGTTTATTTGGGAGGGACACTGAAGCTTTCTTT CASSLFGRDTEAFF
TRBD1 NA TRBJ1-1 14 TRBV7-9 TGTGCCAGCAGCTTCCGACAGGGGGGGACTGAAGCTTTCTTT CASSFRQGGTEAFF
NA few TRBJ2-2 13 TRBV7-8 TGTGCCAGCAGCTTGGGGCCCTTCGGGGAGCTGTTTTTT CASSLGPFGELFF
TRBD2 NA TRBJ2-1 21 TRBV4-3 TGCGCCAGCAGCCCCGGCCCCGGGGGGGTTACAGAAACGAGCTCCTACAATGAGCAGTTCTTC CASSPGPGGVTETSSYNEQFF
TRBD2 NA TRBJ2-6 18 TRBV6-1 TGTGCCAGCAGTGAAAGGACTAGCGTCTCCTCTGGGGCCAACGTCCTGACTTTC CASSERTSVSSGANVLTF
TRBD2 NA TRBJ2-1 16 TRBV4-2 TGTGCCAGCAGCCAACAAGGGACTAGCGGGAAAAGTGAGCAGTTCTTC CASSQQGTSGKSEQFF
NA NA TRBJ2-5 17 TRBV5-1 TGCGCCAGCAGCTTGAGGGGTCCGGGCCTGGTGGTTGAGACCCAGTACTTC CASSLRGPGLVVETQYF
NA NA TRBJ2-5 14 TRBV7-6 TGTGCCAGCAGCTCCGGGGGGCGGTGGGAGACCCAGTACTTC CASSSGGRWETQYF
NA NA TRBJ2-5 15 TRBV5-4 TGTGCCAGCAGCAGCGGAATAGGGTCGGAAGAGACCCAGTACTTC CASSSGIGSEETQYF
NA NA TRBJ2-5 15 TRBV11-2 TGTGCCAGCAGCTTAGAGGTTCTGGGCGGGGAGACCCAGTACTTC CASSLEVLGGETQYF
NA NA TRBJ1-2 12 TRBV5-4 TGTGCCAGCAGCCAAGACAGCTATGGCTACACCTTC CASSQDSYGYTF
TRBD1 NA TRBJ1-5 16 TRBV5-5 TGTGCCAGCAGCCAAATACAGGGGGCCCTGGGGCAGCCCCAGCATTTT CASSQIQGALGQPQHF